The 5 T cell receptor beta chains presented below share a single source sample, sequenced in a study of blood T cell repertoires in COVID-19. Sequenced by immunoSEQ multiplex PCR; TCRdb stores in-frame clones only, minus some. The sample includes just under 150,000 clones, roughly 90% seen only once; the top ten take under 2%. The specimen was peripheral blood. The source of these receptors is a human donor in a cohort sampled during active COVID-19.

This sequence joins TRBV9 and TRBJ1-1, with D possibly matching TRBD1 (5 bases). The CDR3 spans 16 residues. Germline V gene data show CDR1 as SGDLS and CDR2 as YYNGEE. V dropped 4 bases and J dropped 2 bases, with 18 bases sitting between them. DNA for the CDR3: TGTGCCAGCAGCTCCCCCCCCAACTGGGGCAACACTGAAGCTTTCTTT. This gives the protein CASSSPPNWGNTEAFF.

The count of this clone is one. The V gene is TRBV15, the J gene TRBJ2-1, with D perhaps TRBD2 (7 bases). Germline V gene lookup returns CDR1 LNHNV and CDR2 YYDKDF (reference sequence). Trimming took 3 bases from V and 0 from J, leaving 15 bases between them. The length of the CDR3 is 17 residues. The CDR3, as DNA: TGTGCCACCAGCAGTTGGGGGGGGGCCCGCTCCTACAATGAGCAGTTCTTC. It yields the protein CATSSWGGARSYNEQFF.

CDR3 coding DNA: TGTGCCAGCAGTGACAGGGGTACTCTACTAAACTATGGCTACACCTTC. Translating it yields CASSDRGTLLNYGYTF. The chain joins TRBV6-1 to TRBJ1-2, with D possibly matching TRBD1 (6 bases). Germline V lookup: CDR1 MNHNS, CDR2 SASEGT. Deletions cut 3 bases from V and 2 bases from J, with 16 bases between. The CDR3 is made up of 16 amino acids.

The chain carries TRBV29-1 and TRBJ2-1; the D gene is possibly TRBD2 (6 bases). This CDR3 comprises 15 residues. V shed 0 bases and J shed 6 bases, with 15 bases lying between them. Per germline, CDR1 SQVTM and CDR2 ANQGSEA. This CDR3 is CSVEERRGSANEQFF. Here the CDR3 DNA reads TGCAGCGTTGAAGAGAGGAGGGGTTCGGCCAATGAGCAGTTCTTC.

The rearrangement joins TRBV5-1 to TRBJ2-2, with D possibly TRBD1 on 6 matching bases. CDR3 length: 14 amino acids. CDR1 and CDR2 (germline): SGHRS, YFSETQ. The V and J ends lost 6 bases and 2 bases respectively, with 11 bases between them. The CDR3, as DNA: TGCGCCAGCAACCGGGACACAAACACCGGGGAGCTGTTTTTT. It encodes CASNRDTNTGELFF.